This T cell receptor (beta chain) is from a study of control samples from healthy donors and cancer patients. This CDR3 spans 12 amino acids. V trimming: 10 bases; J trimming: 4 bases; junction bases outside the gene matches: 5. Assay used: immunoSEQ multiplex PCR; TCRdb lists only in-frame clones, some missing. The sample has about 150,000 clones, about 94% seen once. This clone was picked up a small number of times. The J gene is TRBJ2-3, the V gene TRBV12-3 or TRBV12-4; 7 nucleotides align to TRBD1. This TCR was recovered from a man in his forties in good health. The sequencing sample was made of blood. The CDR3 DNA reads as TGTGCCACCGACAGGGAGTCAGATACGCAGTATTTT. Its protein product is CATDRESDTQYF.